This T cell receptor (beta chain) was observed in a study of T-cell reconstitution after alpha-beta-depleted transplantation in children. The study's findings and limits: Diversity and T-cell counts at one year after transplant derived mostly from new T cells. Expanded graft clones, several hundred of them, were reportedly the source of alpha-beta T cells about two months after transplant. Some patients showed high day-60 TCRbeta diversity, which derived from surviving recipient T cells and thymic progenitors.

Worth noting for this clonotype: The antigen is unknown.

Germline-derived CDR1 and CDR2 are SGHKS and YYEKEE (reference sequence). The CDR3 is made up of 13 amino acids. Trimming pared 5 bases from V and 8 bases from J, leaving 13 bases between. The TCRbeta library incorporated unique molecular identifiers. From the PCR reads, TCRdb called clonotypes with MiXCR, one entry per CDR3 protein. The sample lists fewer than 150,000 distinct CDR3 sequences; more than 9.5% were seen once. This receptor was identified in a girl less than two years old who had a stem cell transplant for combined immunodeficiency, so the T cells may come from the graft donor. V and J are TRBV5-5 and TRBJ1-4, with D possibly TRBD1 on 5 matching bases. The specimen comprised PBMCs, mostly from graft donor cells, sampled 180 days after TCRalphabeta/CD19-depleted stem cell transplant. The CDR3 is CASSPGGREKLFF. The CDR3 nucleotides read TGTGCCAGCAGTCCGGGGGGTCGAGAAAAACTGTTTTTT.